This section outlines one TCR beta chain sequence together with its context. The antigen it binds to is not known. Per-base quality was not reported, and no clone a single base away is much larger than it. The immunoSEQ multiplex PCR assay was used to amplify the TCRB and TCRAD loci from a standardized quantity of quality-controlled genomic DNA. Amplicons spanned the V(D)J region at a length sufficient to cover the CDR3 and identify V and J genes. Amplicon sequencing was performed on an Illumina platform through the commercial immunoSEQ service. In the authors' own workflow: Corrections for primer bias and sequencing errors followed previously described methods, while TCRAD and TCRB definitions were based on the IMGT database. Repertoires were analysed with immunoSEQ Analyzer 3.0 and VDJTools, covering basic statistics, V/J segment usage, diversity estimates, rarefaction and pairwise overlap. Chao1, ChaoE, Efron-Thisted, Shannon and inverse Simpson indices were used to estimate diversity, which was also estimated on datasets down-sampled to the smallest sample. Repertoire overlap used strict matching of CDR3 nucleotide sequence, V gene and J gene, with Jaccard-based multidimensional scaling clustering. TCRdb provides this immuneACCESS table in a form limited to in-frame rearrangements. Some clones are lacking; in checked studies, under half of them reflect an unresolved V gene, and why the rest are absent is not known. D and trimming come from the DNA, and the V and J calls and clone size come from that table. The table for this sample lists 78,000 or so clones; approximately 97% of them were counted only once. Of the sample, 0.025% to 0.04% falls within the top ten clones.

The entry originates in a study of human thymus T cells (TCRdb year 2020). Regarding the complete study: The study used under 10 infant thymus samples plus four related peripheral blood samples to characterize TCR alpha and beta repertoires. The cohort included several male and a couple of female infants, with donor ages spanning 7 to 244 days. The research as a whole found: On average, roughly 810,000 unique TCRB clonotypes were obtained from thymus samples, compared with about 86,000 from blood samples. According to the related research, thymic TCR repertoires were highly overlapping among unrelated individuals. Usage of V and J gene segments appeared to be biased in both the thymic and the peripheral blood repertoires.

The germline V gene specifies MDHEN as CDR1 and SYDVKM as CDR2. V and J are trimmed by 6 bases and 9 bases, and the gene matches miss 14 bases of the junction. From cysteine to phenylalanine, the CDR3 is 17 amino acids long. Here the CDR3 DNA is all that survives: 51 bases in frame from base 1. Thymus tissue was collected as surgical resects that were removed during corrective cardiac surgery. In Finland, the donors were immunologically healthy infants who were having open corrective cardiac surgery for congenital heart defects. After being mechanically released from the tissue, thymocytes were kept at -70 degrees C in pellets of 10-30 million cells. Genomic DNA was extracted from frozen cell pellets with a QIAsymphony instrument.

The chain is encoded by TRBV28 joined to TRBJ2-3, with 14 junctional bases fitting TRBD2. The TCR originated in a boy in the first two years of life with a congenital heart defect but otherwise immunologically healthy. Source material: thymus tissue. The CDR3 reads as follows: CASRTRTSGRFSETQYF. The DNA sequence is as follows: TGTGCCAGCAGGACACGGACTAGCGGGAGGTTCTCTGAGACGCAGTATTTT.